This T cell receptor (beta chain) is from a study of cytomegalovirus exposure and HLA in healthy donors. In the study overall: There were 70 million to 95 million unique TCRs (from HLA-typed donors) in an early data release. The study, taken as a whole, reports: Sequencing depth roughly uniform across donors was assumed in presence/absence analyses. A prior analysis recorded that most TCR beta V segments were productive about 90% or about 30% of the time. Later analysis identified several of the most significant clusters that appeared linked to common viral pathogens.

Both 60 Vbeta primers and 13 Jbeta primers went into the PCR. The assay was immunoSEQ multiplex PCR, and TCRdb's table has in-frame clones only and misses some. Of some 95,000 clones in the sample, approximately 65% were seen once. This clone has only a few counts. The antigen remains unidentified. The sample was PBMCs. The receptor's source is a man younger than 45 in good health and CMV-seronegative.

Here the CDR3 reads CASSLFLVFSGNTIYF. The CDR3 bases are TGTGCCAGCAGTTTATTCCTAGTATTCTCTGGAAACACCATATATTTT. The chain recombines TRBV28 with TRBJ1-3; D remains unclear. CDR1 MDHEN and CDR2 SYDVKM come from the germline V gene. V lost 1 base and J 0 bases, leaving 10 bases between the germline ends. This CDR3 has 16 residues.